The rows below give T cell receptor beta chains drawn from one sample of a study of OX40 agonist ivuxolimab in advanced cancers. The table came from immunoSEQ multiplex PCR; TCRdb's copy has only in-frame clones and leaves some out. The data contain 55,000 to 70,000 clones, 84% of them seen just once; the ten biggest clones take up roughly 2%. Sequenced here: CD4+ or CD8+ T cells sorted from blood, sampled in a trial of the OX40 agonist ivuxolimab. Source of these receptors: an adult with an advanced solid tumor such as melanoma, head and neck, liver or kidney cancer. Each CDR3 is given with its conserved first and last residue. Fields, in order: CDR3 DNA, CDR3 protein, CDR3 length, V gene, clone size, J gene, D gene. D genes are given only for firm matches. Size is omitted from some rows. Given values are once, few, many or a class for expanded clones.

cdr3_nt: TGTGCCAGAGGACAGGGCACTGGAGAGACCCAGTACTTC
cdr3_aa: CARGQGTGETQYF
cdr3_length: 13
v_call: TRBV30
clone_size: once
j_call: TRBJ2-5
d_call: TRBD1

cdr3_nt: TGCGCCAGCAGTCCAGCGGGAGGGCCTCCAGCCAAAAACATTCAGTACTTC
cdr3_aa: CASSPAGGPPAKNIQYF
cdr3_length: 17
v_call: TRBV10-2
clone_size: few
j_call: TRBJ2-4
d_call: TRBD2

cdr3_nt: TGTGCCACCAGCAGAGAACTTCCACCCACCGGGGAGCTGTTTTTT
cdr3_aa: CATSRELPPTGELFF
cdr3_length: 15
v_call: TRBV15
clone_size: once
j_call: TRBJ2-2
d_call: NA

cdr3_nt: TGCAGCGTTTCCCTAGCGGGAGGGCAGAATGAGCAGTTCTTC
cdr3_aa: CSVSLAGGQNEQFF
cdr3_length: 14
v_call: TRBV29-1
clone_size: NA
j_call: TRBJ2-1
d_call: TRBD2

cdr3_nt: TGTGCCAGTAGTGTCCGACATCAGCCCCAGCATTTT
cdr3_aa: CASSVRHQPQHF
cdr3_length: 12
v_call: TRBV19
clone_size: NA
j_call: TRBJ1-5
d_call: NA

cdr3_nt: TGTGCCAGCAGCGTAGGTAGCGGGAGGGAAACAGATACGCAGTATTTT
cdr3_aa: CASSVGSGRETDTQYF
cdr3_length: 16
v_call: TRBV9
clone_size: NA
j_call: TRBJ2-3
d_call: TRBD2

cdr3_nt: TGTGCCAGCAGTTTAGCAGGGGCTCTGAACACTGAAGCTTTCTTT
cdr3_aa: CASSLAGALNTEAFF
cdr3_length: 15
v_call: TRBV28
clone_size: once
j_call: TRBJ1-1
d_call: NA

cdr3_nt: TGTGCCACCATGTCCCTCGGTCCTTCTGGGGCCAACGTCCTGACTTTC
cdr3_aa: CATMSLGPSGANVLTF
cdr3_length: 16
v_call: TRBV27
clone_size: NA
j_call: TRBJ2-6
d_call: NA

cdr3_nt: TGTGCCAGTAGTATGCGGGAAGACGAGCAGTACTTC
cdr3_aa: CASSMREDEQYF
cdr3_length: 12
v_call: TRBV19
clone_size: NA
j_call: TRBJ2-7
d_call: NA

cdr3_nt: TGTGCCAGCAGCGCCTCAATAGCGGGAGGGACAGATACGCAGTATTTT
cdr3_aa: CASSASIAGGTDTQYF
cdr3_length: 16
v_call: TRBV9
clone_size: NA
j_call: TRBJ2-3
d_call: TRBD2

cdr3_nt: TGTGCCAGCAGTTCCTGGGGTAATTACAATGAGCAGTTCTTC
cdr3_aa: CASSSWGNYNEQFF
cdr3_length: 14
v_call: TRBV6-1
clone_size: NA
j_call: TRBJ2-1
d_call: NA

cdr3_nt: TGTGCCAGCAGTCCCCCGGGAGGAAGCTCCTACAATGAGCAGTTCTTC
cdr3_aa: CASSPPGGSSYNEQFF
cdr3_length: 16
v_call: TRBV2
clone_size: NA
j_call: TRBJ2-1
d_call: TRBD2

cdr3_nt: TGTGCCAGCAGCTTGACGACGCTTGCAACTAATGAAAAACTGTTTTTT
cdr3_aa: CASSLTTLATNEKLFF
cdr3_length: 16
v_call: TRBV5-8
clone_size: NA
j_call: TRBJ1-4
d_call: NA

cdr3_nt: TGCAGCTTTCGGACTAGTCAGGCGCAGTATTTT
cdr3_aa: CSFRTSQAQYF
cdr3_length: 11
v_call: TRBV29-1
clone_size: NA
j_call: TRBJ2-3
d_call: TRBD2

cdr3_nt: TGTGCCAGCAGCTTCGGGACCCCCCGCCTAAACATTCAGTACTTC
cdr3_aa: CASSFGTPRLNIQYF
cdr3_length: 15
v_call: TRBV7-8
clone_size: NA
j_call: TRBJ2-4
d_call: NA

cdr3_nt: TGTGCCAGCAGCCAACCGGGGGATTTTACTCATGGCTACACCTTC
cdr3_aa: CASSQPGDFTHGYTF
cdr3_length: 15
v_call: TRBV6-5
clone_size: NA
j_call: TRBJ1-2
d_call: NA

cdr3_nt: TGTGCCATCAGTGAACTGGAGGATACGCAGTATTTT
cdr3_aa: CAISELEDTQYF
cdr3_length: 12
v_call: TRBV10-3
clone_size: NA
j_call: TRBJ2-3
d_call: NA

cdr3_nt: TGTGCCAGCAGTGTTGGAACAGGGGAGGCACTGGACGAGCAGTACTTC
cdr3_aa: CASSVGTGEALDEQYF
cdr3_length: 16
v_call: TRBV11-3
clone_size: NA
j_call: TRBJ2-7
d_call: NA

cdr3_nt: TGTGCCAGCAGCCGAGACAGGGGAATAGAAAACATTCAGTACTTC
cdr3_aa: CASSRDRGIENIQYF
cdr3_length: 15
v_call: TRBV11-1
clone_size: NA
j_call: TRBJ2-4
d_call: TRBD1

cdr3_nt: TGTGCCAGCAGCTTACGTCGGGGGAATGAGCAGTTCTTC
cdr3_aa: CASSLRRGNEQFF
cdr3_length: 13
v_call: TRBV7-2
clone_size: NA
j_call: TRBJ2-1
d_call: NA